This passage covers 16 T cell receptor beta chains from one sample sequenced in a study of CD8 T cells in ankylosing spondylitis. Study outcomes and limitations: Made up of under 10 highly homologous variants, a TCR beta motif appeared characteristic of ankylosing spondylitis blood.

TCRdb independently ran MiXCR on the 5' RACE reads; one entry per CDR3 protein. The repertoire consists of approximately 520,000 distinct CDR3 sequences, with about 5.7% occurring once and the leading ten covering 3% to 4%. These receptors have no identified antigens. Sequencing was carried out using blood, either unsorted or a sorted T cell fraction (not recorded which). These receptors were obtained from a male donor with ankylosing spondylitis.

This sequence joins TRBV11-2 and TRBJ2-1; the D gene is possibly TRBD2 (5 bases). Germline CDR1 SGHAT, CDR2 FQNNGV. Trimming removed 5 bases from V and 16 bases from J, with 21 bases in between. The CDR3 is 13 amino acids. The CDR3 nucleotides are TGTGCCAGCAGCCCCGTCGGCGAGGGCCCCCTATTCTTC. Protein product: CASSPVGEGPLFF.

This clonotype has at least ten counts. The chain is built from TRBV4-1 and TRBJ2-5, with D possibly being TRBD2 (7 bases). The CDR3 covers 15 residues. V was clipped by 5 bases and J by 4 bases, with 17 bases between them. Germline V gene lookup returns CDR1 MGHRA and CDR2 YSYEKL. The DNA for the CDR3 is TGCGCCAGCAGCTCTCGACGGGGAGGGGGAGAGACCCAGTACTTC. The encoded protein is CASSSRRGGGETQYF.

In its sample, this clonotype was seen many times. The rearrangement links TRBV7-9 to TRBJ2-5; unclear D gene. Looked up from germline, CDR1 is SEHNR and CDR2 is FQNEAQ (reference sequence). Trimming pared 2 bases from V and 2 bases from J, leaving 12 bases between. This CDR3 region has 15 residues. DNA for the CDR3: TGTGCCAGCAGCTTATGGCCCAGAGCTCAAGAGACCCAGTACTTC. It encodes CASSLWPRAQETQYF.

This clonotype was seen repeatedly, ten times or more. The J gene is TRBJ2-3, the V gene TRBV9; D is unclear. The CDR3 runs 14 residues. V lost 1 base and J lost 6, with 12 bases in between. CDR1 is SGDLS, CDR2 YYNGEE, per germline. In DNA form, the CDR3 reads TGTGCCAGCAGCGTAACCACTCTTCGGGATACGCAGTATTTT. It codes for CASSVTTLRDTQYF.

This clonotype was observed at least ten times. The chain employs TRBV2 and TRBJ1-5; maybe TRBD1 (6 bases). Trimming stripped 6 bases from V and 7 bases from J, with 16 bases between. The length of the CDR3 is 14 residues. Germline lookup yields CDR1 SNHLY and CDR2 FYNNEI. CDR3 amino acids: CASSLTHRDQPQHF. The DNA of the CDR3 is TGTGCCAGCAGCCTGACCCACAGGGACCAGCCCCAGCATTTT.

Ten or more counts support this clonotype. The chain links TRBV20-1 to TRBJ2-7; 9 bases line up with TRBD1. Germline assignment: CDR1 DFQATT and CDR2 SNEGSKA (reference sequence). V lost 8 bases to trimming and J lost 5 bases; unmatched junction nucleotides: 13. The CDR3 runs to 14 residues. The CDR3 bases are TGCAGTCTGGCCCGGGACAGGGATTATAACGAGCAGTACTTC. Its translation: CSLARDRDYNEQYF.

This chain links TRBV7-2 with TRBJ1-5; 10 bases are a match to TRBD1. The length of the CDR3 is 16 residues. The junction had 5 bases not matched to a gene; V was cut back by 1 base and J by 5 bases. The germline gives CDR1 SGHTA, CDR2 FQGNSA. CDR3 loop: CASSLVGTGEHQPQHF. In nucleotides, the CDR3 is TGTGCCAGCAGCTTAGTGGGGACAGGGGAGCATCAGCCCCAGCATTTT. The full variable domain, completed using reference TRBV7-2 and TRBJ1-5, is GAGVSQSPSNKVTEKGKDVELRCDPISGHTALYWYRQSLGQGLEFLIYFQGNSAPDKSGLPSDRFSAERTGGSVSTLTIQRTQQEDSAVYLCASSLVGTGEHQPQHFGDGTRLSIL.

There are a few counts of this clonotype. The chain recombines TRBV24-1 with TRBJ2-1; no definite D call. The CDR3 totals 13 residues. Germline V gene lookup returns CDR1 KGHDR and CDR2 SFDVKD. The V gene lost 1 base and the J gene lost 5 bases, with 5 bases spanning the gap. CDR3 coding DNA: TGTGCCACCAGTGATTTAGGGCACAATGAGCAGTTCTTC. Encoded protein: CATSDLGHNEQFF.

The gene calls are TRBV6-5 and TRBJ2-7; 7 bases match TRBD2. J lost 2 bases, V lost 0 bases, and 7 bases had no gene match. CDR3 length: 16 amino acids. Looked up from germline, CDR1 is MNHEY and CDR2 is SVGAGI. CDR3 region: CASSYSGGKLAYEQYF. The CDR3 nucleotides read TGTGCCAGCAGTTACTCGGGGGGGAAATTGGCCTACGAGCAGTACTTC.

This clonotype was seen more than once but under ten times. J is TRBJ2-1 and V is TRBV18; weak D call: TRBD2 (7 bases). Germline V gives CDR1 KGHSH, CDR2 LQKENI. The CDR3 spans 16 residues. Trimming cost V 3 bases and J 7 bases, with 19 bases left between them. CDR3: CASSPTRAKGGNEQFF. The CDR3 coding sequence is TGTGCCAGCTCACCTACCCGGGCCAAGGGGGGGAATGAGCAGTTCTTC.

Ten or more counts support this clonotype. V and J are TRBV10-3 and TRBJ2-7; D perhaps matches TRBD1 (6 bases). V lost 8 bases and J 2 bases, leaving 16 bases between the germline ends. CDR1 and CDR2 (germline): ENHRY, SYGVKD. The CDR3 is 14 residues long. CDR3 nucleotides: TGTGCCATCTCCACCCAGGACAGCGCCTACGAGCAGTACTTC. Amino acids: CAISTQDSAYEQYF.

This clonotype occurred many times. The chain recombines TRBV29-1 with TRBJ2-1, with 10 positions matching TRBD1. In germline, CDR1 is SQVTM, CDR2 ANQGSEA. Trimming removed 7 bases from V and 4 bases from J; junction bases left unmatched: 4. The CDR3 sequence is 13 residues long. The CDR3 is CSGGTGVYNEQFF. The CDR3 nucleotides read TGCAGCGGGGGGACAGGGGTATACAATGAGCAGTTCTTC.

The chain recombines TRBV7-8 with TRBJ1-5; D is uncertain. Trimming left V 1 base short and J 2 bases short, with 15 bases between. The CDR3 is 17 amino acids. Germline CDR1 SGHVS, CDR2 FQNEAQ. Written as DNA, the CDR3 is TGTGCCAGCAGCTTAGTCCCACGCGGTATGGGCAATCAGCCCCAGCATTTT. The encoded protein is CASSLVPRGMGNQPQHF.

This clonotype was seen more than once but under ten times. J is TRBJ1-1 and V is TRBV20-1; D is unclear. Per germline, CDR1 DFQATT and CDR2 SNEGSKA (reference sequence). CDR3 length: 13 amino acids. Trimming removed 3 bases at V and 3 bases at J, with 11 bases between. CDR3 coding DNA: TGCAGTGCTAGGGAAATCGGGTACACTGAAGCTTTCTTT. This codes for CSAREIGYTEAFF.

At least ten counts were recorded for this clonotype. The J gene is TRBJ2-7, the V gene TRBV28; 7 bases fit TRBD1. The CDR3 sequence is 14 residues long. Germline CDR1 is MDHEN and CDR2 is SYDVKM. Unmatched junction bases numbered 8, after V lost 7 bases and J lost 2 bases. CDR3 sequence: CASISTGTAYEQYF. The CDR3 DNA sequence: TGTGCCAGCATTTCAACCGGGACAGCCTACGAGCAGTACTTC.

This clonotype came up many times. V is TRBV29-1 and J is TRBJ2-7; 9 bases are a match to TRBD1. Germline loops: CDR1 SQVTM, CDR2 ANQGSEA. Trimming at V came to 6 bases and at J to 4 bases, leaving 7 bases not matched to a gene. The CDR3 sequence is 13 residues long. CDR3 nucleotide sequence: TGCAGCGTAACGGGACAGGGTCTTTACGAGCAGTACTTC. This codes for CSVTGQGLYEQYF.